This TCR beta chain came from a study of T cells after yellow fever vaccination. Study-level information: Researchers used SMART-Seq v4 Ultra Low Input to prepare fractions that had low cell numbers.

One entry per CDR3 protein results from TCRdb running MiXCR on the 5' RACE reads. The table includes roughly 330,000 distinct CDR3 sequences, 3% to 4.5% detected once. The CDR3 has 14 residues. V was pared by 5 bases and J by 2 bases, with 13 bases between. In germline, CDR1 is MNHEY, CDR2 SVGAGI. This chain joins TRBV6-5 and TRBJ2-7; D is perhaps TRBD1 (6 bases). The sequencing used PBMCs, collected 5 days after the yellow fever booster vaccination. The TCR sequence derives from a man aged 18 to 30 who received the YFV17D yellow fever vaccine. CDR3 residues: CASSTDRPPYEQYF. The DNA of the CDR3 is TGTGCCAGCAGTACCGACAGGCCTCCCTACGAGCAGTACTTC.